The 23 T cell receptor beta chains in this list originate from one sample, sequenced in a study of T-cell reconstitution after alpha-beta-depleted transplantation in children. As it was prepared, the TCRbeta library received unique molecular identifiers. TCRdb processed the PCR reads anew with MiXCR; each CDR3 protein has one entry. The sample holds over 300,000 distinct CDR3 sequences; 10% to 13% are singletons and the top ten take roughly 2.5%. The sequenced sample was PBMCs from the stem cell graft donor, obtained from the stem cell graft. Receptors originate from a human donor who donated a stem cell graft to a child with acute lymphoblastic leukemia.

This clonotype has only a few counts. The chain employs TRBV4-1 and TRBJ1-5; 7 bases line up with TRBD1. Germline CDR1 MGHRA, CDR2 YSYEKL. V lost 4 bases, J lost 6 bases, and 6 bases stayed unmatched. The CDR3 has 14 residues. CDR3 nucleotides: TGCGCCAGCAGCCGCACAGGGGTAGCTCAGCCCCAGCATTTT. Translating it yields CASSRTGVAQPQHF.

J is TRBJ2-3 and V is TRBV7-3, with D hard to call. The germline CDR1 and CDR2 sequences are SGHTA and FQGTGA. This CDR3 spans 13 amino acids. Trimming pared 2 bases from V and 4 bases from J, leaving 7 bases between. CDR3 sequence reads: CASSLSTSDTQYF. The CDR3 nucleotides read TGTGCCAGCAGCTTATCAACCTCAGATACGCAGTATTTT.

The chain is built from TRBV3-1 and TRBJ2-1; tentatively, D is TRBD2 (6 bases). Germline-derived CDR1 and CDR2 are LGHDT and YNNKEL (reference sequence). This CDR3 is built from 13 residues. Trimming removed 4 bases from V and 10 bases from J, with 14 bases in between. The CDR3 DNA is TGTGCCAGCAGCCCACGGGGACTGCAGGAGCAGTTCTTC. Protein sequence: CASSPRGLQEQFF.

The chain combines TRBV7-9 with TRBJ2-5; a possible D gene is TRBD2 (6 bases). The CDR3 covers 13 residues. The germline V gene encodes CDR1 SEHNR and CDR2 FQNEAQ (reference sequence). CDR3 DNA sequence: TGTGCATCCGGGACGAGGGCGGGGGAGACCCAGTACTTC. Protein: CASGTRAGETQYF.

The genes are TRBV27 and TRBJ2-1, with D hard to call. The V gene's germline CDR1 is MNHEY and CDR2 SMNVEV (reference sequence). This CDR3 spans 13 amino acids. V was clipped by 5 bases and J by 7 bases, with 12 bases between them. CDR3: CASSIGPINEQFF. The CDR3 coding sequence is TGTGCCAGCAGTATCGGACCGATTAATGAGCAGTTCTTC.

This chain links TRBV28 with TRBJ2-5; 12 bases are a match to TRBD2. This CDR3 spans 18 amino acids. Germline V lookup: CDR1 MDHEN, CDR2 SYDVKM. Trimming removed 1 base from V and 5 bases from J; junction bases left unmatched: 11. Here the CDR3 reads CASSLFPTSGSGRETQYF. CDR3 sequence (DNA): TGTGCCAGCAGTTTATTCCCGACTAGCGGGAGTGGGAGGGAGACCCAGTACTTC.

The rearrangement uses TRBV18 and TRBJ1-4; 7 positions match TRBD1. CDR3 length: 17 amino acids. V was pared by 3 bases and J by 4 bases, with 11 bases of the junction left unmatched. Germline loops: CDR1 KGHSH, CDR2 LQKENI. The CDR3 loop is CASSPTHRGLVNEKLFF. The CDR3 DNA reads TGTGCCAGCTCACCCACTCACAGGGGCCTTGTTAATGAAAAACTGTTTTTT.

This clonotype was seen a few times. This rearrangement joins TRBV7-2 to TRBJ2-5; TRBD2 matches at 15 bases. The CDR3 covers 18 residues. V lost 4 bases, J lost 0 bases, and 6 bases stayed unmatched. Germline values: CDR1 SGHTA, CDR2 FQGNSA. The CDR3 loop is CASSSGLAGGGYQETQYF. The CDR3, as DNA: TGTGCCAGCAGCTCCGGACTAGCGGGAGGGGGGTACCAAGAGACCCAGTACTTC.

This clonotype was recorded a few times. The chain employs TRBV20-1 and TRBJ1-1; D gene unclear. Germline CDR1 DFQATT, CDR2 SNEGSKA (reference sequence). The CDR3 loop spans 15 amino acids. Between the trimmed V and J ends, which lost 3 bases and 3 bases, there was a span of 17 bases. CDR3: CSARPTGRIDTEAFF. The CDR3 region has the DNA TGCAGTGCTAGGCCTACCGGGCGGATTGACACTGAAGCTTTCTTT.

CDR3 coding DNA: TGTGCCAGCAGCTCCCGAGTGGGGCCCCAGCATTTT. This encodes CASSSRVGPQHF. J is TRBJ1-5 and V is TRBV7-2, with D unclear. V was shortened by 4 bases and J by 9 bases, with 10 bases between the two germline ends. CDR3 length: 12 amino acids. In germline, CDR1 is SGHTA, CDR2 FQGNSA.

This clonotype was recorded many times. This chain connects TRBV6-5 to TRBJ2-3; TRBD2 matches at 7 bases. Germline V gene sequence: CDR1 MNHEY, CDR2 SVGAGI. The CDR3 is 15 amino acids. The trim removed 2 bases at V and 3 bases at J, leaving 5 bases unmatched. The CDR3 protein is CASSYGLAVTDTQYF. The CDR3 DNA is TGTGCCAGCAGTTACGGCCTAGCGGTGACAGATACGCAGTATTTT.

This rearrangement joins TRBV4-2 to TRBJ2-2; D perhaps matches TRBD2 (6 bases). The germline V and J ends were trimmed by 4 bases and 5 bases, with 17 bases remaining between them. Germline CDR1 is LGHNA and CDR2 is YNFKEQ. This CDR3 is 16 amino acids long. DNA of the CDR3: TGTGCCAGCAGCCCTAGTATCGGAGGGTATACCGGGGAGCTGTTTTTT. Translated, it gives CASSPSIGGYTGELFF.

This clonotype was seen at least ten times. The chain couples TRBV20-1 to TRBJ2-7; 8 bases fit TRBD1. V lost 7 bases, J lost 3 bases, and 8 bases stayed unmatched. There are 13 residues in the CDR3. CDR1 is DFQATT and CDR2 is SNEGSKA in the germline V gene (reference sequence). This chain's CDR3 is CSGKPGQVYEQYF. The CDR3 DNA reads as TGCAGTGGTAAACCGGGACAGGTCTACGAGCAGTACTTC.

This clonotype was seen ten or more times. J is TRBJ2-3 and V is TRBV7-9; TRBD2 aligns across 7 bases. CDR1 and CDR2 (germline): SEHNR, FQNEAQ (reference sequence). J lost 2 bases, V lost 5 bases, and 13 bases had no gene match. CDR3 length: 17 residues. This CDR3 reads CASSPNSAGIYTDTQYF. The CDR3 DNA is TGTGCCAGCAGCCCGAACTCAGCGGGGATCTACACAGATACGCAGTATTTT.

At least ten counts were recorded for this clonotype. The DNA for the CDR3 is TGTGCCAGCAGCGGGGGGGACTTCAGAAATTCACCCCTCCACTTT. It encodes CASSGGDFRNSPLHF. The chain is built from TRBV9 and TRBJ1-6; maybe TRBD1 (5 bases). V lost 3 bases and J lost 7, with 14 bases in between. The CDR3 is made up of 15 amino acids. Germline V gives CDR1 SGDLS, CDR2 YYNGEE.

This clonotype has a handful of counts. The J gene is TRBJ2-3, the V gene TRBV4-3, with D possibly matching TRBD1 (6 bases). Germline CDR1 is LGHNA and CDR2 is YSLEER. V lost 0 bases and J 6 bases, leaving 16 bases between the germline ends. The CDR3 totals 16 residues. In DNA form, the CDR3 reads TGCGCCAGCAGCCAAGATGGGTACGCAGGGGAGGATACGCAGTATTTT. It encodes CASSQDGYAGEDTQYF.

The chain links TRBV5-5 to TRBJ1-1, with 9 positions matching TRBD1. Germline V lookup: CDR1 SGHKS, CDR2 YYEKEE (reference sequence). Trimming at V came to 4 bases and at J to 4 bases, leaving 5 bases not matched to a gene. This CDR3 is 14 amino acids long. In nucleotides, the CDR3 is TGTGCCAGCAGCGGGGGGACAGGGAGCACTGAAGCTTTCTTT. Protein: CASSGGTGSTEAFF.

This clonotype came up many times. J is TRBJ2-5 and V is TRBV2; TRBD2 aligns across 7 bases. Germline trimming cut 4 bases from V and 4 bases from J; bases unmatched to any gene: 6. Germline CDR1 SNHLY, CDR2 FYNNEI. CDR3 size: 14 residues. The CDR3 is CASSASGLRETQYF. The CDR3 DNA is TGTGCCAGCAGTGCTAGCGGTCTGAGAGAGACCCAGTACTTC.

This clonotype was seen a handful of times. The rearrangement joins TRBV7-9 to TRBJ2-3; D gene ambiguous. The CDR3 is made up of 14 amino acids. With 5 bases removed from V and 1 base from J, the gap between germline ends came to 10 bases. The V gene's germline CDR1 is SEHNR and CDR2 FQNEAQ (reference sequence). The CDR3 nucleotides are TGTGCCAGCAGCCCGCCGCAGGGCACAGATACGCAGTATTTT. Amino acids: CASSPPQGTDTQYF.

This clonotype came up many times. The chain employs TRBV20-1 and TRBJ2-7, with 9 bases that match TRBD2. J gave up 4 bases and V 4 bases, and 20 bases lay outside the gene matches. The V gene's germline CDR1 is DFQATT and CDR2 SNEGSKA (reference sequence). This CDR3 is 18 amino acids long. In DNA form, the CDR3 reads TGCAGTGCTATTAAACCTATGACCGGGACTAGCTCCATTTACGAGCAGTACTTC. It encodes CSAIKPMTGTSSIYEQYF.

The chain is built from TRBV30 and TRBJ2-2; D is uncertain. The CDR3 sequence is 13 residues long. V was pared by 2 bases and J by 5 bases, with 9 bases between. Germline V gene sequence: CDR1 GTSNPN, CDR2 SVGIG (reference sequence). In nucleotides, the CDR3 is TGTGCCTGGAGTCGACTTCGAACCGGGGAGCTGTTTTTT. Translation gives CAWSRLRTGELFF.

This clonotype was seen many times. The V gene is TRBV9, the J gene TRBJ2-3, with D tentatively TRBD1 (5 bases). Per the germline V gene, CDR1 is SGDLS and CDR2 is YYNGEE. The CDR3 extends over 16 amino acids. V shed 0 bases and J shed 6 bases, with 17 bases lying between them. This CDR3 is CASSVGQGALVDTQYF. The CDR3 region has the DNA TGTGCCAGCAGCGTAGGTCAAGGGGCCCTTGTGGATACGCAGTATTTT.

This sequence joins TRBV29-1 and TRBJ1-1; D might be TRBD1 (6 bases). Germline V lookup: CDR1 SQVTM, CDR2 ANQGSEA. The CDR3 has 12 residues. The V and J ends lost 4 bases and 7 bases respectively, with 13 bases between them. The CDR3 region has the DNA TGCAGCGTTGTATTAGGACAGCGTGAAGCTTTCTTT. Its translation is CSVVLGQREAFF.